Each of the 24 T cell receptor beta chains below was sequenced from the same sample in a study of vaccination and CD4 T cells after COVID-19. Once obtained from cultured CD4+ T cells, the DNA was sequenced using the Oncomine TCR Beta short-read assay. TCRdb ran MiXCR on the PCR reads and lists one entry per CDR3 protein. This table has 20,000 to 30,000 distinct CDR3 sequences, around a third appearing once. For these TCRs, the target antigens are not known. Time point defined: late sampling 161 to 241 days after vaccination in a few convalescent patients. Described treatment: approximately 10-day PBMC culture with coronavirus spike peptide pools or control peptides (ViraFEST assay). The sequencing here drew on CD4+ T cells from blood, cultured in vitro, taken about 7 months after SARS-CoV-2 vaccination. These receptors all stem from a human donor who had recovered from COVID-19.

This chain's CDR3 is CASSRDYEQYF. CDR3 sequence (DNA): TGTGCCAGCAGCAGAGACTACGAGCAGTACTTC. This sequence joins TRBV6-1 and TRBJ2-7; D gene uncertain. The V and J ends lost 6 bases and 3 bases respectively, with 6 bases between them. The CDR3 spans 11 residues. CDR1 MNHNS and CDR2 SASEGT come from the germline V gene.

The V call is TRBV4-3, the J call TRBJ1-6, with D uncertain. The V gene lost 5 bases and the J gene lost 14 bases, with 13 bases spanning the gap. The CDR3 extends over 12 amino acids. Germline values: CDR1 LGHNA, CDR2 YSLEER. CDR3 protein: CASSGGGQALHF. The CDR3 DNA sequence: TGCGCCAGCAGCGGAGGCGGTCAGGCCCTCCACTTT.

The chain has TRBV7-9 and TRBJ2-5, with 7 bases fitting TRBD1. The CDR3 length is 14 residues. Germline-derived CDR1 and CDR2 are SEHNR and FQNEAQ (reference sequence). After removal of 5 bases from V and 1 base from J, the junction contained 4 bases not matched to a gene. CDR3 in amino acids: CASSRDRFQETQYF. CDR3 bases: TGTGCCAGCAGCCGGGACAGATTCCAAGAGACCCAGTACTTC.

As DNA, the CDR3 is TGCAGTGCTAGATCCCCGGGACTAGCGGTCTCCTACGAGCAGTACTTC. It translates to CSARSPGLAVSYEQYF. The chain uses TRBV20-1 and TRBJ2-7, with 11 bases that match TRBD2. The germline gives CDR1 DFQATT, CDR2 SNEGSKA (reference sequence). CDR3 length equals 16 residues. With V trimmed by 2 bases and J by 0 bases, 6 bases remained unmatched.

This clonotype was recorded a few times. The rearrangement uses TRBV20-1 and TRBJ2-1; TRBD1 matches 9 bases. CDR3 length equals 16 residues. J lost 1 base, V lost 0 bases, and 4 bases had no gene match. CDR1 and CDR2 from the germline V gene are DFQATT and SNEGSKA (reference sequence). This CDR3 is CSARDRGTGSYNEQFF. The CDR3 nucleotides are TGCAGTGCTAGAGATAGGGGGACAGGGTCCTACAATGAGCAGTTCTTC.

The chain uses TRBV20-1 and TRBJ2-5; 7 bases are shared with TRBD1. The CDR3 has 15 amino acids. CDR1 and CDR2 (germline): DFQATT, SNEGSKA (reference sequence). The V segment lost 6 bases and the J segment 1 base; nucleotides outside the gene matches: 11. The CDR3: CSAKPRGSFQETQYF. CDR3 sequence (DNA): TGCAGTGCCAAGCCCAGGGGGAGTTTCCAAGAGACCCAGTACTTC.

The table lists this clonotype with a few counts. This chain links TRBV7-9 with TRBJ2-1; a weak D match, TRBD2 (5 bases). Germline V gives CDR1 SEHNR, CDR2 FQNEAQ (reference sequence). The CDR3 is made up of 15 amino acids. V lost 5 bases and J lost 1, with 12 bases in between. Written as DNA, the CDR3 is TGTGCCAGCAGCCCGAGCCGGGGATCCTACAATGAGCAGTTCTTC. This sequence encodes CASSPSRGSYNEQFF.

The chain uses TRBV20-1 and TRBJ2-2, with D uncertain. CDR1 DFQATT and CDR2 SNEGSKA come from the germline V gene (reference sequence). V lost 2 bases and J 4 bases, leaving 11 bases between the germline ends. The CDR3 is 14 residues long. The CDR3 DNA is TGCAGTGCTAGAAGTGGAATGGGCACCGGGGAGCTGTTTTTT. This encodes CSARSGMGTGELFF.

V gene TRBV6-1 combines with J gene TRBJ1-3; D is perhaps TRBD1 (6 bases). CDR1 and CDR2 from the germline V gene are MNHNS and SASEGT. CDR3 size: 13 residues. Trimming left V 5 bases short and J 6 bases short, with 11 bases between. Written as DNA, the CDR3 is TGTGCCAGCAGTACCGGGGGCGAAAACACCATATATTTT. It is translated as CASSTGGENTIYF.

This chain joins TRBV20-1 and TRBJ2-1, with 8 bases aligning to TRBD2. V gave up 0 bases and J gave up 4 bases; unmatched junction bases: 5. The CDR3 consists of 15 residues. Germline loops: CDR1 DFQATT, CDR2 SNEGSKA (reference sequence). In nucleotides, the CDR3 is TGCAGTGCTAGAGAAAGCGGGAGTATATACAATGAGCAGTTCTTC. This encodes CSARESGSIYNEQFF.

V gene TRBV28 combines with J gene TRBJ2-2; D gene uncertain. Trimming shortened V by 3 bases and J by 8 bases, and 10 bases separated the two germline ends. The germline V gene encodes CDR1 MDHEN and CDR2 SYDVKM. The CDR3 consists of 13 residues. CDR3 nucleotide sequence: TGTGCCAGCAGTTTGGCTGGCATAGGGGAGCTGTTTTTT. Translation: CASSLAGIGELFF.

Only a few counts were recorded for this clonotype. The chain links TRBV20-1 to TRBJ2-1; 14 nucleotides agree with TRBD2. V lost 3 bases, J lost 8 bases, and 6 bases stayed unmatched. Germline CDR1 DFQATT, CDR2 SNEGSKA (reference sequence). CDR3 length equals 15 residues. The CDR3 spells CSARGTSGSGDEQFF. The CDR3 DNA sequence: TGCAGTGCTAGGGGGACTAGCGGGAGTGGCGATGAGCAGTTCTTC.

V usage is TRBV7-9 and J usage is TRBJ2-3; the match to TRBD2 covers 7 bases. V gave up 1 base and J gave up 2 bases; unmatched junction bases: 12. Germline CDR1 is SEHNR and CDR2 is FQNEAQ (reference sequence). The length of the CDR3 is 18 residues. The chain's CDR3 is CASSLVAGDLLTTDTQYF. In DNA form, the CDR3 reads TGTGCCAGCAGCTTAGTAGCGGGCGATCTCCTTACCACAGATACGCAGTATTTT.

The gene calls are TRBV6-1 and TRBJ1-2; D perhaps matches TRBD1 (5 bases). Germline V gene data show CDR1 as MNHNS and CDR2 as SASEGT. The CDR3 totals 16 residues. Trimming removed 5 bases at V and 0 bases at J, with 16 bases between. CDR3 coding DNA: TGTGCCAGCAGTCGGTTTGCGGGGGAAGCTAACTATGGCTACACCTTC. Its protein is CASSRFAGEANYGYTF.

The rearrangement links TRBV6-5 to TRBJ1-6; D perhaps matches TRBD1 (5 bases). The CDR3 consists of 14 residues. Trimming removed 0 bases at V and 9 bases at J, with 9 bases between. Germline V gene sequence: CDR1 MNHEY, CDR2 SVGAGI. Here the CDR3 reads CASSYSGGGSPLHF. CDR3 in DNA: TGTGCCAGCAGTTACTCCGGGGGGGGTTCACCCCTCCACTTT.

The rearrangement joins TRBV6-1 to TRBJ2-5; either TRBD1 or TRBD2 may fit D (5 bases each). Germline loops: CDR1 MNHNS, CDR2 SASEGT. The V and J ends lost 3 bases and 5 bases respectively, with 16 bases between them. The CDR3 covers 15 residues. DNA of the CDR3: TGTGCCAGCAGTGATCCCGGTGGGGCGGGCGAGACCCAGTACTTC. It is translated as CASSDPGGAGETQYF.

The gene calls are TRBV20-1 and TRBJ1-4, with TRBD1 matching over 8 bases. CDR3 length: 15 residues. Germline V gives CDR1 DFQATT, CDR2 SNEGSKA (reference sequence). Germline trimming cut 3 bases from V and 8 bases from J; bases unmatched to any gene: 11. In nucleotides, the CDR3 is TGCAGTGCTAGGAACCGGCAGGGGGCGGAGGAAAAACTGTTTTTT. Protein sequence: CSARNRQGAEEKLFF.

This clonotype was counted a few times. The chain is built from TRBV24-1 and TRBJ2-1; tentative D call: TRBD2 (6 bases). Germline lookup yields CDR1 KGHDR and CDR2 SFDVKD. The CDR3 totals 15 residues. V was clipped by 4 bases and J by 8 bases, with 17 bases between them. CDR3 sequence: CATSDQGRGSDEQFF. CDR3 bases: TGTGCCACCAGTGACCAGGGACGGGGGAGCGATGAGCAGTTCTTC.

This clonotype was found a few times. CDR3 loop: CASSPPSRAAQETQYF. The CDR3 bases are TGTGCCAGCAGCCCTCCGAGTAGGGCAGCCCAAGAGACCCAGTACTTC. This chain connects TRBV7-2 to TRBJ2-5; D not certain. The V end lost 5 bases, the J end lost 1 base, and 17 bases lay between the germline ends. The CDR3 has 16 amino acids. Germline CDR1 reads SGHTA; CDR2 reads FQGNSA.

V is TRBV12-3 or TRBV12-4 and J is TRBJ2-7, with D perhaps TRBD1 or TRBD2 (5 bases each). This CDR3 contains 16 residues. Between the trimmed V and J ends, which lost 1 base and 4 bases, there was a span of 17 bases. The chain's CDR3 is CASSLEVGTHLYEQYF. The CDR3 DNA reads as TGTGCCAGCAGTTTAGAGGTAGGGACCCACCTTTACGAGCAGTACTTC.

This clonotype showed up just a few times. The chain recombines TRBV7-6 with TRBJ2-5; D gene uncertain. V lost 3 bases and J lost 2, with 4 bases in between. The germline V gene has CDR1 SGHVS and CDR2 FNYEAQ. The CDR3 is made up of 12 amino acids. CDR3 sequence reads: CASSLGQETQYF. The CDR3 DNA is TGTGCCAGCAGCTTGGGGCAAGAGACCCAGTACTTC.

The V call is TRBV28, the J call TRBJ2-6; D gene unclear. Germline loops: CDR1 MDHEN, CDR2 SYDVKM. The CDR3 is 19 residues long. Trimming left V 7 bases short and J 2 bases short, with 24 bases between. The CDR3 DNA reads TGTGCCAGCACCCCCCGTCGAGGCATCCCCAAACCTGGGGCCAACGTCCTGACTTTC. Translating it yields CASTPRRGIPKPGANVLTF.

This clonotype was seen only a few times. The chain combines TRBV6-5 with TRBJ1-2; unclear D gene. Germline V gene sequence: CDR1 MNHEY, CDR2 SVGAGI. The CDR3 extends over 13 amino acids. Trimming shortened V by 2 bases and J by 4 bases, and 8 bases separated the two germline ends. The CDR3 DNA reads as TGTGCCAGCAGTTACAGAGATGGCTATGGCTACACCTTC. Amino acids: CASSYRDGYGYTF.

The chain combines TRBV7-2 with TRBJ2-1, with D uncertain. Germline V gene lookup returns CDR1 SGHTA and CDR2 FQGNSA. The V gene lost 5 bases and the J gene lost 0 bases, with 5 bases spanning the gap. The CDR3 extends over 13 amino acids. The CDR3 loop reads CASSRGSYNEQFF. The CDR3 DNA sequence: TGTGCCAGCAGCCGCGGCTCCTACAATGAGCAGTTCTTC.